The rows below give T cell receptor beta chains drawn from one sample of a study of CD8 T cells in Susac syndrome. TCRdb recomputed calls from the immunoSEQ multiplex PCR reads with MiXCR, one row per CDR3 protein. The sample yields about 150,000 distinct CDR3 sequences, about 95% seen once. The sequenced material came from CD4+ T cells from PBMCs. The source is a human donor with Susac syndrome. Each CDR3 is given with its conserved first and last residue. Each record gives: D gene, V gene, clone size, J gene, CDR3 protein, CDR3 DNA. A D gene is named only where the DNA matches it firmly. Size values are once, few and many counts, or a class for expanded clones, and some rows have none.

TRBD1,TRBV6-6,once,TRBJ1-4,CASTRQGGEKLFF,TGTGCCAGCACAAGACAGGGGGGAGAAAAACTGTTTTTT
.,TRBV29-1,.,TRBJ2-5,CSVEAPTQRETQYF,TGCAGCGTTGAAGCGCCAACGCAGCGAGAGACCCAGTACTTC
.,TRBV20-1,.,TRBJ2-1,CSASPRGADSYNEQFF,TGCAGTGCTAGCCCTCGGGGGGCCGACTCCTACAATGAGCAGTTCTTC
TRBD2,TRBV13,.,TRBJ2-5,CASSPRAAGAQETQYF,TGTGCCAGCAGCCCACGGGCAGCGGGGGCCCAAGAGACCCAGTACTTC
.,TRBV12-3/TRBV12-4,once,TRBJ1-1,CASSLKQNTEAFF,TGTGCCAGCAGTTTAAAACAGAACACTGAAGCTTTCTTT
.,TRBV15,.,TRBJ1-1,CATSRDRLVGTEAFF,TGTGCCACCAGCAGAGACCGATTAGTCGGAACTGAAGCTTTCTTT
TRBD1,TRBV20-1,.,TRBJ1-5,CSARQGVNQPQHF,TGCAGTGCTAGACAGGGGGTCAATCAGCCCCAGCATTTT
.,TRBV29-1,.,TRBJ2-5,CSVAGSHQETQYF,TGCAGCGTTGCAGGGTCCCACCAAGAGACCCAGTACTTC
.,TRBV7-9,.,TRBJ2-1,CASSSGSVTQNRFF,TGTGCCAGCAGCTCCGGATCGGTGACCCAAAACCGGTTCTTC
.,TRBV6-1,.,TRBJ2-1,CASSEFGAGSNEQFF,TGTGCCAGCAGTGAATTTGGGGCTGGGAGCAATGAGCAGTTCTTC
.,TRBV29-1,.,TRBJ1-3,CSVAGTVSGNTIYF,TGCAGCGTGGCCGGGACTGTCTCTGGAAACACCATATATTTT
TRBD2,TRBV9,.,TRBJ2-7,CASSPSGGSSYEQYF,TGTGCCAGCAGTCCTAGCGGGGGGAGTTCCTACGAGCAGTACTTC
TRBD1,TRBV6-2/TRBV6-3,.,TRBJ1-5,CASSTGGGNQPQHF,TGTGCCAGCAGTACAGGGGGGGGCAATCAGCCCCAGCATTTT
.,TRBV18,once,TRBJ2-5,CASSPPGGLQETQYF,TGTGCCAGCTCACCACCGGGGGGCTTGCAAGAGACCCAGTACTTC
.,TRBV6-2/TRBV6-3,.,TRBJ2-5,CASGRDSGAFKETQYF,TGTGCCAGCGGAAGGGACTCCGGGGCCTTTAAAGAGACCCAGTACTTC
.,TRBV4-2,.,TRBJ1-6,CASSQDRRTAGPLHF,TGTGCCAGCAGCCAAGATAGGCGAACCGCGGGTCCCCTCCACTTT
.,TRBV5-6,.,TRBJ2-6,CASSLRVGTSGANVLTF,TGTGCCAGCAGCCTCAGGGTTGGAACCTCTGGGGCCAACGTCCTGACTTTC
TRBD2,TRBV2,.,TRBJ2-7,CASSERGTTYEQYF,TGTGCCAGCAGTGAGCGGGGGACTACCTACGAGCAGTACTTC
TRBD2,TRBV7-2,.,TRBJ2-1,CASSFLAGGQGEQFF,TGTGCCAGCAGCTTCCTAGCGGGGGGGCAAGGTGAGCAGTTCTTC
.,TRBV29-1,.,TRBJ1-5,CSFSTGLNQPQHF,TGCAGCTTCAGTACAGGCCTCAATCAGCCCCAGCATTTT
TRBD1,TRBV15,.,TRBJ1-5,CATRPGQGIVSNQPQHF,TGTGCCACCAGGCCGGGACAGGGGATTGTGAGCAATCAGCCCCAGCATTTT
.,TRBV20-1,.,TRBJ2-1,CSAPGAYNEQFF,TGCAGTGCTCCCGGGGCCTACAATGAGCAGTTCTTC